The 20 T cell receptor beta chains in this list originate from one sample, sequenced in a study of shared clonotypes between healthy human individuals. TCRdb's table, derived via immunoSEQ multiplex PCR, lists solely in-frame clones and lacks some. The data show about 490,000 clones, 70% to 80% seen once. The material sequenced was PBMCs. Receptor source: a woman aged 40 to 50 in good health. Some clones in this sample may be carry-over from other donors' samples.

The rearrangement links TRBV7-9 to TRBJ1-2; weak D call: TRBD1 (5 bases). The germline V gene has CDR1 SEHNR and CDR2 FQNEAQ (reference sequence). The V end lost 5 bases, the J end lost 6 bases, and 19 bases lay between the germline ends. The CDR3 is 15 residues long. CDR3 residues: CASSSGTPIWDGYTF. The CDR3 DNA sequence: TGTGCCAGCAGCAGCGGGACTCCCATTTGGGATGGCTACACCTTC.

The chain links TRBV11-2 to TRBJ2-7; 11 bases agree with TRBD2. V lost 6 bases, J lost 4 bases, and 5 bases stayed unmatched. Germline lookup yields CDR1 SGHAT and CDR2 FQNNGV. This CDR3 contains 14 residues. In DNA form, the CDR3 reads TGTGCCAGCAGTTTTAGCGGGAGGGGGTACGAGCAGTACTTC. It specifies CASSFSGRGYEQYF.

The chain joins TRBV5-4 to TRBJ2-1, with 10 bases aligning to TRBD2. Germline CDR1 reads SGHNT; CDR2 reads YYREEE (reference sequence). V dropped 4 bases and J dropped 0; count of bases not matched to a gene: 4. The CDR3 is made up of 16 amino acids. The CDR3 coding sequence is TGTGCCAGCAGCACGGGACTAGCGAGCTCCTACAATGAGCAGTTCTTC. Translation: CASSTGLASSYNEQFF.

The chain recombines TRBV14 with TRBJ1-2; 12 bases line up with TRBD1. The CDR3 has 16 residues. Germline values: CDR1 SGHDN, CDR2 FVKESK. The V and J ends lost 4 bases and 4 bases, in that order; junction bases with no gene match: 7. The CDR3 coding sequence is TGTGCCAGCAGCCGCCGGGACAGGGGGCAGGGCTATGGCTACACCTTC. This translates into CASSRRDRGQGYGYTF.

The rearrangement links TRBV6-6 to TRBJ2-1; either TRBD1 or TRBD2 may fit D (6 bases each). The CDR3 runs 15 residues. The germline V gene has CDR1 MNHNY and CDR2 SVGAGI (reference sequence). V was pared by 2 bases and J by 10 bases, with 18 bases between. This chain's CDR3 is CASSYEGGAPGEQFF. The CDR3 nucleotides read TGTGCCAGCAGTTACGAGGGGGGAGCCCCCGGGGAGCAGTTCTTC.

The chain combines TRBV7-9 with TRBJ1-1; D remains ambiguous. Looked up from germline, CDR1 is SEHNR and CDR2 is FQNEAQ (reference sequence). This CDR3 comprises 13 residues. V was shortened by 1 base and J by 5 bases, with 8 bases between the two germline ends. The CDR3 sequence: CASSLGQWTEAFF. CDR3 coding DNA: TGTGCCAGCAGCTTAGGGCAGTGGACTGAAGCTTTCTTT.

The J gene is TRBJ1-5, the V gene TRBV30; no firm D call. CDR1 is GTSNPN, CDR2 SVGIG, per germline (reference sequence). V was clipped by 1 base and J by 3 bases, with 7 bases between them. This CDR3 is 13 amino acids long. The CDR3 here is CAWSAADNQPQHF. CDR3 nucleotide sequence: TGTGCCTGGAGTGCGGCAGACAATCAGCCCCAGCATTTT.

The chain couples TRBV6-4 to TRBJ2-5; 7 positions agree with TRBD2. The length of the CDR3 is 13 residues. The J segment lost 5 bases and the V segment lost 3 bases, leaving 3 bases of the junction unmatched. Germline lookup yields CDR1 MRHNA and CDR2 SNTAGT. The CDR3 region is CASSERETETQYF. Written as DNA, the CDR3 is TGTGCCAGCAGTGAGCGGGAGACGGAGACCCAGTACTTC.

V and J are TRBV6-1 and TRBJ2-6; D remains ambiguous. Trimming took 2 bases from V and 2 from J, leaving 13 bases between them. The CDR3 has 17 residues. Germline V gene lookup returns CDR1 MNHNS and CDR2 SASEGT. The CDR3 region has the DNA TGTGCCAGCAGTGAATATGTAGGGCTTACTGGGGCCAACGTCCTGACTTTC. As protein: CASSEYVGLTGANVLTF.

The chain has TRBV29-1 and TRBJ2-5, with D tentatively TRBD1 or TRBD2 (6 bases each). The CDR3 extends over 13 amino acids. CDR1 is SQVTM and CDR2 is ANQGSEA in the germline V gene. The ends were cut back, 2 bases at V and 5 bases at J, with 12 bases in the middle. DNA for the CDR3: TGCAGCGTTGAAAGGGGGGCTTGGGAGACCCAGTACTTC. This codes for CSVERGAWETQYF.

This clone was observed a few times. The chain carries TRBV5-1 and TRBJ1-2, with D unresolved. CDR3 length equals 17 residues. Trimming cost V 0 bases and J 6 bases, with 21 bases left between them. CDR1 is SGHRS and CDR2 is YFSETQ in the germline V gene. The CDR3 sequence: CASSLGISGSGSDGYTF. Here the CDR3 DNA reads TGCGCCAGCAGCTTGGGTATCTCGGGTTCGGGGTCGGATGGCTACACCTTC.

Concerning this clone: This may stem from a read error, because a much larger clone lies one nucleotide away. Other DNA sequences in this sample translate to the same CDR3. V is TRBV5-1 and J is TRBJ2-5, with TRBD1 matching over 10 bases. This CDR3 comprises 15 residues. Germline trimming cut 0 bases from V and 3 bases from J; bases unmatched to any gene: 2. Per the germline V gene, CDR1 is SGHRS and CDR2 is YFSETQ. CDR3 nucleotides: TGCGCCAGCAGCTTGGCCGGGACAGGGGAAGAGACCCAGTACTTC. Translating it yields CASSLAGTGEETQYF. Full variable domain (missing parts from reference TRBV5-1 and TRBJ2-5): KAGVTQTPRYLIKTRGQQVTLSCSPISGHRSVSWYQQTPGQGLQFLFEYFSETQRNKGNFPGRFSGRQFSNSRSEMNVSTLELGDSALYLCASSLAGTGEETQYFGPGTRLLVL.

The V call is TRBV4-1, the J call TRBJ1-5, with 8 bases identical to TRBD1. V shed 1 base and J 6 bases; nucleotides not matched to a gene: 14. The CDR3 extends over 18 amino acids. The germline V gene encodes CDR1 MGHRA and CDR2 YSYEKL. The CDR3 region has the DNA TGCGCCAGCAGCCAAGGAAACTTGGGACAGGTATTCGGTCAGCCCCAGCATTTT. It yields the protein CASSQGNLGQVFGQPQHF.

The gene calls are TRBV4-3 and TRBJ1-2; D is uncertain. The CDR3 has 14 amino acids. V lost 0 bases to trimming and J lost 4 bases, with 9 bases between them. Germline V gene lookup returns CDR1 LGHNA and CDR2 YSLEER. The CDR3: CASSQDPSSYGYTF. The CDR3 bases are TGCGCCAGCAGCCAAGATCCCAGTTCCTATGGCTACACCTTC.

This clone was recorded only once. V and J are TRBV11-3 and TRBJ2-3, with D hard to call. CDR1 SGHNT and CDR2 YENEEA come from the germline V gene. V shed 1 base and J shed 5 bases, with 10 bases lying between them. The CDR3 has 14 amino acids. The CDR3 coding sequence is TGTGCCAGCAGCTTAGGGGGAACTGTAGATACGCAGTATTTT. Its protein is CASSLGGTVDTQYF.

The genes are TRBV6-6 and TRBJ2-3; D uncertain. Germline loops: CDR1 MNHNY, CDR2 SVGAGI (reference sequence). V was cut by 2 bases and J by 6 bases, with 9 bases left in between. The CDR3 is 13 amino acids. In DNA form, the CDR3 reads TGTGCCAGCAGTTACAGCCTGGGTGATACGCAGTATTTT. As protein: CASSYSLGDTQYF.

The CDR3 sequence is CASSLRTSGSYSNEQFF. The DNA for the CDR3 is TGTGCCAGCAGCCTACGGACTAGCGGGAGTTACTCCAATGAGCAGTTCTTC. V is TRBV11-1 and J is TRBJ2-1; 13 bases agree with TRBD2. The CDR3 loop spans 17 amino acids. Germline trimming cut 5 bases from V and 6 bases from J; bases unmatched to any gene: 10. Germline CDR1 and CDR2: SGHAT and FQDESV (reference sequence). Drawing the rest from reference TRBV11-1 and TRBJ2-1, the complete variable domain is EAEVAQSPRYKITEKSQAVAFWCDPISGHATLYWYRQILGQGPELLVQFQDESVVDDSQLPKDRFSAERLKGVDSTLKIQPAELGDSAMYLCASSLRTSGSYSNEQFFGPGTRLTVL.

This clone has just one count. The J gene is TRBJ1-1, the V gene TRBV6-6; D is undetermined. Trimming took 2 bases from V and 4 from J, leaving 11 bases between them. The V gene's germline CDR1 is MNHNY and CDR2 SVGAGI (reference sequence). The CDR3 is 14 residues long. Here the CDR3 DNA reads TGTGCCAGCAGTTACGGTTCCATTAGCACTGAAGCTTTCTTT. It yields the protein CASSYGSISTEAFF.

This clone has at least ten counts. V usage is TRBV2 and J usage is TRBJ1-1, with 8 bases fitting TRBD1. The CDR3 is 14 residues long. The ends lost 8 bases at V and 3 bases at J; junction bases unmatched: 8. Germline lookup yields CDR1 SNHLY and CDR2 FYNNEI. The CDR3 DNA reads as TGTGCCAGCGTAGAACAGGGGGGATACACTGAAGCTTTCTTT. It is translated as CASVEQGGYTEAFF.

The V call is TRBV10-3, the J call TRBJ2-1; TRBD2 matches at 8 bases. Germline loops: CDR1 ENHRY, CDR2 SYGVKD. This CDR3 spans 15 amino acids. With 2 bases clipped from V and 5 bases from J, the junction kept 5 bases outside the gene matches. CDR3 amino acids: CAISEERELDNEQFF. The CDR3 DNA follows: TGTGCCATCAGTGAGGAGCGGGAGTTAGACAATGAGCAGTTCTTC.